This T cell receptor beta chain was recovered during a study of T cell changes during pregnancy in multiple sclerosis. This clone has just a few counts. TCRdb's table, derived via immunoSEQ multiplex PCR, lists solely in-frame clones and lacks some. The sample shows about 40,000 clones, under 95% of them seen only once. Per the germline V gene, CDR1 is LNHDA and CDR2 is SQIVND (reference sequence). V was pared by 3 bases and J by 1 base, with 0 bases of the junction left unmatched. The CDR3 has 14 amino acids. This TCR was sampled from a female donor with multiple sclerosis, enrolled in a pregnancy study. The sample in question was CD8+ T cells from peripheral blood mononuclear cells, obtained in the first trimester of pregnancy. V usage is TRBV19 and J usage is TRBJ1-1, with TRBD1 matching over 9 bases. The CDR3 DNA reads TGTGCCAGTAGTATGGGACAGGGGAACACTGAAGCTTTCTTT. Amino acid sequence: CASSMGQGNTEAFF.